The clone carrying this T cell receptor beta chain occurred a few times. Its antigen is currently unknown. The source of the sample is a study of T cells after yellow fever vaccination. Regarding the study as a whole: Primary-vaccination clones mostly resurfaced post-booster (around 95% CD4, roughly 90% CD8). Sorted repertoires could include abundant contaminating clonotypes from bulk cells. Secondary responses were weaker yet peaked faster, day 5 versus 15.

Researchers made TCR cDNA using 5'RACE template switching, and this step added a universal primer site and UMIs. MiXCR, applied by TCRdb to the 5' RACE reads, yields one record per CDR3 protein. The table records approximately 550,000 distinct CDR3 sequences, 15% to 20% of them present only once. In germline, CDR1 is ENHRY, CDR2 SYGVKD. With 6 bases clipped from V and 8 bases from J, the junction kept 8 bases outside the gene matches. The CDR3 runs 14 residues. The chain is built from TRBV10-3 and TRBJ2-2; 8 nucleotides align to TRBD1. The sequence was obtained from a young man who received the YFV17D yellow fever vaccine. The source material was PBMCs, sampled 15 days after the yellow fever booster vaccination. The CDR3 DNA is TGTGCCATCAGCCCCACAGGGGGAGAAGGGGAGCTGTTTTTT. Protein sequence: CAISPTGGEGELFF.